The rows below give T cell receptor beta chains drawn from one sample of a study of human thymus T cells. The repertoire was sequenced with immunoSEQ multiplex PCR; TCRdb's copy has only in-frame clones and lacks some. The sample yields some 57,000 clones, nearly 95% seen once. The sample taken for sequencing was blood. The receptor set was obtained from a boy less than two years old with a congenital heart defect but otherwise immunologically healthy. Each CDR3 is given with its conserved first and last residue. A D gene is named only where the DNA matches it firmly. A clone size is listed for some rows: how often the clone was seen (once, few, many), or a class if it is expanded.

abundance,v_gene,d_gene,j_gene,CDR3nt,CDR3aa
NA,TRBV7-9,NA,TRBJ2-5,TGTGCCAGCAGCTTCTGGGGCGGGGAGACCCAGTACTTC,CASSFWGGETQYF
NA,TRBV28,NA,TRBJ2-5,TGTGCCAGCAGTTTATGGGAGTCGGGCGAGACCCAGTACTTC,CASSLWESGETQYF
NA,TRBV2,TRBD2,TRBJ2-3,TGTGCCAGCTCCGAGCGGGGGGCAGGAGATACGCAGTATTTT,CASSERGAGDTQYF
NA,TRBV19,NA,TRBJ2-1,TGTGCCAGTAGTATAGACAGGGGTGAGCAGTTCTTC,CASSIDRGEQFF
NA,TRBV4-2,NA,TRBJ2-7,TGTGCCAGCAGCCAAGATAGCGATCCCTACGAGCAGTACTTC,CASSQDSDPYEQYF
NA,TRBV11-2,NA,TRBJ1-3,TGTGCCAGCAGGTCGTGGAGGGACCCTGGAAACACCATATATTTT,CASRSWRDPGNTIYF
NA,TRBV5-4,TRBD2,TRBJ2-5,TGTGCCAGCAGCCAGGCGGGGGCCCAGTACTTC,CASSQAGAQYF
NA,TRBV5-1,NA,TRBJ1-5,TGCGCCAGCAGCTTAGGACCAGGGGATAGCAATCAGCCCCAGCATTTT,CASSLGPGDSNQPQHF
NA,TRBV10-3,TRBD2,TRBJ2-2,TGTGCCATCCGGAGGGGTAGCGGGGGCCTGAACACCGGGGAGCTGTTTTTT,CAIRRGSGGLNTGELFF
NA,TRBV7-3,NA,TRBJ2-2,TGTGCCAGCAGCACACTAGTGGGCACCGGGGAGCTGTTTTTT,CASSTLVGTGELFF
once,TRBV5-1,NA,TRBJ2-3,TGCGCCAGCAGCTTGTTGGGGGTGGGCACAGATACGCAGTATTTT,CASSLLGVGTDTQYF
NA,TRBV9,TRBD1,TRBJ1-6,TGTGCCAGCAGCGTAAGCCCCCACGGGACAGGGGATTCACCCCTCCACTTT,CASSVSPHGTGDSPLHF
NA,TRBV9,TRBD2,TRBJ2-1,TGTGCCAGCAGCGTACGGGGACTAGCGGGAGGGCACAATGAGCAGTTCTTC,CASSVRGLAGGHNEQFF
NA,TRBV9,TRBD2,TRBJ2-3,TGTGCCAGCAGCGTGAGCTTAGCGGGAGGGCAAGGAGATACGCAGTATTTT,CASSVSLAGGQGDTQYF
NA,TRBV27,TRBD1,TRBJ2-7,TGTGCCAGCAGTTTTCGACAGGGCTACGAGCAGTACTTC,CASSFRQGYEQYF
NA,TRBV5-4,NA,TRBJ1-1,TGTGCCAGCAGCTTGGTTTGGGGGGCCAACACTGAAGCTTTCTTT,CASSLVWGANTEAFF
NA,TRBV11-3,TRBD1,TRBJ2-5,TGTGCCAGCAGCTTACAGGGGGCAGAGACCCAGTACTTC,CASSLQGAETQYF
NA,TRBV10-1,NA,TRBJ2-7,TGCGCCAGCAGTGAGTCGCCAAGCTCCTACGAGCAGTACTTC,CASSESPSSYEQYF
NA,TRBV30,NA,TRBJ1-5,TGTGCCTGGAGTGTAGGCAGGGGCAATCAGCCCCAGCATTTT,CAWSVGRGNQPQHF
NA,TRBV19,NA,TRBJ2-1,TGTGCCAGTAGTACCTCCCGACCAGGGGGGACCTACAATGAGCAGTTCTTC,CASSTSRPGGTYNEQFF
NA,TRBV15,TRBD1,TRBJ1-5,TGTGCCACCAGCAGAGAGGCAGGGGGCTGGCAGCCCCAGCATTTT,CATSREAGGWQPQHF
NA,TRBV18,TRBD1,TRBJ1-1,TGTGCCAGCTCCAACCAGACAGGGGGCTACGCTGAAGCTTTCTTT,CASSNQTGGYAEAFF
NA,TRBV29-1,NA,TRBJ2-7,TGCAGCGTTGTCACCCAGGTGGGGTACGAGCAGTACTTC,CSVVTQVGYEQYF
NA,TRBV29-1,TRBD1,TRBJ2-7,TGCAGCGTGGTGAGGGTTGCAGGGGGCTACGAGCAGTACTTC,CSVVRVAGGYEQYF
NA,TRBV12-5,TRBD1,TRBJ1-4,TGTGCTAGTGGTTTGGCAACAGGGGCCCAGAATGAAAAACTGTTTTTT,CASGLATGAQNEKLFF
NA,TRBV4-2,TRBD2,TRBJ2-5,TGTGCCAGCAGCCAAGATGGTCGGCTAGCGGGTCAAGAGACCCAGTACTTC,CASSQDGRLAGQETQYF
NA,TRBV6-4,TRBD1,TRBJ2-5,TGTGCCAGCAGTGACCCCGATGGACAGGGGGGGCAGTACTTC,CASSDPDGQGGQYF
NA,TRBV18,NA,TRBJ2-7,TGTGCCAGCTCACCACCAGGCAGCTCCTACGAGCAGTACTTC,CASSPPGSSYEQYF
NA,TRBV6-5,NA,TRBJ1-2,TGTGCCAGCAGTACAGCCAGTAAGGGCTATGGCTACACCTTC,CASSTASKGYGYTF
NA,TRBV5-6,TRBD2,TRBJ2-1,TGTGCCAGCAGGAAAGCGGGAGCGGGAAATGAGCAGTTCTTC,CASRKAGAGNEQFF
NA,TRBV11-2,TRBD2,TRBJ2-1,TGTGCCAGCAGCCCAACTAGCGGGATCTACAATGAGCAGTTCTTC,CASSPTSGIYNEQFF
once,TRBV5-1,TRBD1,TRBJ2-5,TGCGCCAGCAGCGTGGACAGGGCACAAGAGACCCAGTACTTC,CASSVDRAQETQYF
once,TRBV28,TRBD2,TRBJ2-5,TGTGCCAGCAGACCCGGACTAGCGGGAGTTCCGGAGACCCAGTACTTC,CASRPGLAGVPETQYF
NA,TRBV19,TRBD2,TRBJ2-3,TGTGCCAGTAGTATAGATGGCCAGACTAGCGGCTTCACAGATACGCAGTATTTT,CASSIDGQTSGFTDTQYF
once,TRBV7-2,NA,TRBJ1-5,TGTGCCAGCCGGAAGGGGGGCGCGGGCAATCAGCCCCAGCATTTT,CASRKGGAGNQPQHF
NA,TRBV20-1,NA,TRBJ2-2,TGCAGTGCTAGGGGCACCGGGGAGCTGTTTTTT,CSARGTGELFF
NA,TRBV28,NA,TRBJ1-2,TGTGCCAGCAGTTCCGCCGCTGGGGGGTTCTATGGCTACACCTTC,CASSSAAGGFYGYTF
NA,TRBV28,NA,TRBJ2-7,TGTGCCAGCAGTATTAAGGCTCCTACGGAGCAGTACTTC,CASSIKAPTEQYF
NA,TRBV29-1,NA,TRBJ2-7,TGCAGCGTTGAAGATGAGGGGGGGCAAAGCTACGAGCAGTACTTC,CSVEDEGGQSYEQYF
NA,TRBV28,TRBD2,TRBJ2-1,TGTGCCAGCAGCCCTGGGACTAGCGGCAACAATGAGCAGTTCTTC,CASSPGTSGNNEQFF
NA,TRBV2,TRBD1,TRBJ2-3,TGTGCCAGCAGTCCTCGGACAGGGCCTGAGCGGGCACGCACAGATACGCAGTATTTT,CASSPRTGPERARTDTQYF
once,TRBV7-2,NA,TRBJ1-5,TGTGCCAGCAGCTTAGAGGGAGGCAATCAGCCCCAGCATTTT,CASSLEGGNQPQHF
NA,TRBV6-6,NA,TRBJ2-2,TGTGCCAGCAGGTTAGCTGGGACCGGGGAGCTGTTTTTT,CASRLAGTGELFF
NA,TRBV18,NA,TRBJ2-7,TGTGCCAGCTCACGATCTTCGCCGGCCGACGAGCAGTACTTC,CASSRSSPADEQYF
NA,TRBV9,TRBD2,TRBJ2-7,TGTGCCAGCAGCGTCGGGACTAGCGGGGAGTACGAGCAGTACTTC,CASSVGTSGEYEQYF
NA,TRBV5-1,TRBD1,TRBJ2-7,TGCGCCAGCAGCTTTTGGACAGGGGAGTACGAGCAGTACTTC,CASSFWTGEYEQYF
NA,TRBV7-2,NA,TRBJ2-7,TGTGCCAGCAGCTTAGATCCGCCGGGACACTCCTACGAGCAGTACTTC,CASSLDPPGHSYEQYF
NA,TRBV18,TRBD1,TRBJ2-3,TGTGCCAGCTCACCGGTGGGACAGCCTTTCACAGATACGCAGTATTTT,CASSPVGQPFTDTQYF
NA,TRBV11-2,NA,TRBJ2-7,TGTGCCAGCAGCTTAGTGGCAGGCTCCTACGAGCAGTACTTC,CASSLVAGSYEQYF
once,TRBV6-6,NA,TRBJ1-5,TGTGCCAGCAGCCCGGGGGATAGCAATCAGCCCCAGCATTTT,CASSPGDSNQPQHF
NA,TRBV9,TRBD2,TRBJ2-2,TGTGCCTCCGGGGGGTCCGGGGAGCTGTTTTTT,CASGGSGELFF
few,TRBV5-1,NA,TRBJ1-5,TGCGCCAGCAGCCCACAGGGAGTGGAGCCCCAGCATTTT,CASSPQGVEPQHF
NA,TRBV5-1,NA,TRBJ1-2,TGCGCCAGCAGCTTGGAGGCAGCACCTAACTATGGCTACACCTTC,CASSLEAAPNYGYTF
NA,TRBV7-2,NA,TRBJ2-3,TGTGCCAGCAGCCTCCGAGCAGCTGATACGCAGTATTTT,CASSLRAADTQYF
once,TRBV27,NA,TRBJ2-3,TGTGCCAGCAGCCACACTAGCTGGGAAGATACGCAGTATTTT,CASSHTSWEDTQYF